This TCR beta chain was retrieved from a study of tumor-infiltrating lymphocytes in oesophageal squamous cell carcinoma. Germline V gives CDR1 SGHTA, CDR2 FQGNSA. The CDR3 totals 15 residues. TCRdb used MiXCR to reprocess the PCR reads, holding one entry per CDR3 protein. This table has approximately 10,000 distinct CDR3 sequences, approximately 49% appearing once. Sequencing was done on a sample of esophageal tumor tissue. The rearrangement uses TRBV7-2 and TRBJ2-5; 10 positions match TRBD2. Judging by the DNA end, TRBJ2-1 fits better; the J call may be wrong. This sequence was found in a male donor with esophageal squamous cell carcinoma. DNA of the CDR3: TGTGCCAGCAGCTTATGGACTAGCGGTGGCGAGACCCAGTTCTTC. As protein: CASSLWTSGGETQFF.